Listed below are T cell receptor beta chains from one sample, sequenced in a study of T cell responses to AZD1222 COVID-19 vaccine. Assay used: immunoSEQ multiplex PCR; TCRdb lists only in-frame clones, some missing. The data show more than 95,000 clones, approximately 85% seen once. Specimen: peripheral blood, collected 28 days after the second AZD1222 dose. The origin of the receptors is an adult who received the AZD1222 COVID-19 vaccine. CDR3s include the opening cysteine and the closing phenylalanine or tryptophan. The D gene is left open where the match is weak. Clone size is given for some rows only: seen once, a few or many times, or a class if the clone is expanded.

size	V	J	D	DNA	CDR3
NA	TRBV7-6	TRBJ2-7	NA	TGTGCCAGCAGCTTAGCGGGACACCCCTACGAGCAGTACTTC	CASSLAGHPYEQYF
NA	TRBV11-2	TRBJ2-7	TRBD1	TGTGCCAGCAGCCTCCCGGTGAGACAGGGGTTCTACGAGCAGTACTTC	CASSLPVRQGFYEQYF
many	TRBV19	TRBJ1-5	TRBD1	TGTGCCAGTAGTGCACAGGGGGCGCCTCAGCCCCAGCATTTT	CASSAQGAPQPQHF
NA	TRBV27	TRBJ1-6	NA	TGTGCCAGCAGCCCACCCCACGGGTATAATTCACCCCTCCACTTT	CASSPPHGYNSPLHF
NA	TRBV21-1	TRBJ1-5	NA	TGTGCCAGCAGCAAAGAAAGGCCGTTAAGGGTTTGTCAGCCCCAGCATTTT	CASSKERPLRVCQPQHF
once	TRBV7-6	TRBJ1-1	TRBD1	TGTGCCAGCAGCCAGGGGGTGGCAACTCAGGGCGGCACTGAAGCTTTCTTT	CASSQGVATQGGTEAFF
NA	TRBV30	TRBJ2-2	TRBD2	TGTGCCTGGGATCTTGCGGGGGACACCGGGGAGCTGTTTTTT	CAWDLAGDTGELFF
NA	TRBV9	TRBJ1-6	NA	TGTGCCAGCAGCGTAGGGGCTCCGTGGGATTCACCCCTCCACTTT	CASSVGAPWDSPLHF
NA	TRBV7-8	TRBJ2-7	NA	TGTGCCAGCAGCTCGAGCCCTAACGAGCAGTACTTC	CASSSSPNEQYF
NA	TRBV7-2	TRBJ1-2	NA	TGTGCCAGCAGCTCCCGGGACGGCTGGGATGGCTACACCTTC	CASSSRDGWDGYTF
NA	TRBV5-1	TRBJ2-7	NA	TGCGCCAGTCAACCAGCAGGGACCGGCCACTACGAGCAGTACTTC	CASQPAGTGHYEQYF
NA	TRBV18	TRBJ1-5	NA	TGTGCCAGCTCCCCTGAGCAGGTGTTGTACCAGCCCCAGCATTTT	CASSPEQVLYQPQHF
NA	TRBV6-5	TRBJ2-2	NA	TGTGCCAGCAGCCGCACCGGGGAGCTGTTTTTT	CASSRTGELFF
NA	TRBV7-9	TRBJ1-1	TRBD1	TGTGCCAGCAGCTTAGGAGACAGGGTGAACACTGAAGCTTTCTTT	CASSLGDRVNTEAFF
NA	TRBV15	TRBJ2-5	NA	TGTGCCACCAGCAGAGCCGCGGACCCCGGCTATGGGACCCAGTACTTC	CATSRAADPGYGTQYF
NA	TRBV11-2	TRBJ2-1	TRBD2	TGTGCCAGCAGCTTCGGGACTAGCGGGGGGGATGAGCAGTTCTTC	CASSFGTSGGDEQFF
NA	TRBV7-3	TRBJ1-6	NA	TGTGCCAGCAGCTTGAACAACCACAATAATTCACCCCTCCACTTT	CASSLNNHNNSPLHF
once	TRBV4-1	TRBJ2-1	TRBD2	TGCGCCAGCAGCCTTCCTCAGCGGGGCTGGGGTGAGCAGTTCTTC	CASSLPQRGWGEQFF
NA	TRBV5-1	TRBJ2-7	NA	TGCGCCAGCAGCCGGGGACGGAAGGATTACGAGCAGTACTTC	CASSRGRKDYEQYF
few	TRBV5-1	TRBJ1-2	NA	TGCGCCAGCAGCCCGACAGCAAACTATGGCTACACCTTC	CASSPTANYGYTF
NA	TRBV28	TRBJ1-4	NA	TGTGCCAGCAGTTCACAGGTCCCTAATGAAAAACTGTTTTTT	CASSSQVPNEKLFF
NA	TRBV11-2	TRBJ1-1	NA	TGTGCCAGCAGCTTAGTTGGTGAGACTGAAGCTTTCTTT	CASSLVGETEAFF
once	TRBV4-3	TRBJ1-1	NA	TGCGCCAGCAGCCAAGGGGAGCCAATGAACACTGAAGCTTTCTTT	CASSQGEPMNTEAFF
NA	TRBV7-9	TRBJ2-7	NA	TGTGCCAGCAGCTTAGAAGGGGGGCCGGTGAAGCAGTACTTC	CASSLEGGPVKQYF
NA	TRBV7-3	TRBJ2-7	TRBD1	TGTGCCAGCAGCCCGCAAGGGGGCCCCTACGAGCAGTACTTC	CASSPQGGPYEQYF
NA	TRBV24-1	TRBJ2-3	NA	TGTGCCACCGGCGGGACTGGCACAGATACGCAGTATTTT	CATGGTGTDTQYF
NA	TRBV5-4	TRBJ2-7	NA	TGTGCCAGCACTTCCGGCAGTCGCTCCTACGAGCAGTACTTC	CASTSGSRSYEQYF
NA	TRBV5-1	TRBJ1-2	NA	TGCGCCAGCAGCGGTACGACAGGAACACTACTAGCTAACTATGGCTACACCTTC	CASSGTTGTLLANYGYTF
NA	TRBV5-6	TRBJ1-5	NA	TGTGCCAGCAGCTTGGGGGGGGCTCAGCCCCAGCATTTT	CASSLGGAQPQHF
NA	TRBV5-4	TRBJ2-1	TRBD2	TGTGCCAGCGGACGGCTGGCGGGGGGCTTCAATGAGCAGTTCTTC	CASGRLAGGFNEQFF
NA	TRBV5-1	TRBJ1-6	TRBD1	TGCGCCAGCAGCTTTCAGGGGGACGGTTCACCCCTCCACTTT	CASSFQGDGSPLHF
NA	TRBV5-5	TRBJ2-1	NA	TGTGCCAGCAGCTTTTCTCAGGTTCTAAGCCCTGAGCAGTTCTTC	CASSFSQVLSPEQFF
NA	TRBV7-2	TRBJ2-7	NA	TGTGCCAGCAGCTTGGACACCCTAACCTACGAGCAGTACTTC	CASSLDTLTYEQYF
NA	TRBV19	TRBJ2-2	NA	TGTGCCAGTAGTATAGAGGGGCCCGGGGAGCTGTTTTTT	CASSIEGPGELFF
NA	TRBV11-2	TRBJ2-2	NA	TGTGCCAGCAGCCCGATCACAGGGCCCACCGGGGAGCTGTTTTTT	CASSPITGPTGELFF
NA	TRBV10-3	TRBJ2-7	NA	TGTGCCATCAGTGATCGTCTAGGGGCTGAGGAGCAGTACTTC	CAISDRLGAEEQYF
NA	TRBV7-8	TRBJ1-1	NA	TGTGCCAGCAGCAGGGACCTGAACACTGAAGCTTTCTTT	CASSRDLNTEAFF
NA	TRBV6-5	TRBJ1-5	TRBD1	TGTGCCAGCAGTACGGACAGGGTGGGTCAGCCCCAGCATTTT	CASSTDRVGQPQHF
NA	TRBV16	TRBJ2-4	TRBD1	TGTGCCAGCAGCCCATCGGGACAGATAAACATTCAGTACTTC	CASSPSGQINIQYF
NA	TRBV5-6	TRBJ2-2	NA	TGTGCCAGCAGCTTGGGAGTAATGGCCGGCGGGGAGCTGTTTTTT	CASSLGVMAGGELFF
NA	TRBV7-2	TRBJ2-3	TRBD1	TGTGCCAGCAGCTTAGTGGCAGGGGGAAGCACAGATACGCAGTATTTT	CASSLVAGGSTDTQYF
NA	TRBV5-6	TRBJ1-2	NA	TGTGCCAGCAGCCCGGGGGGACGACCGGACTATGGCTACACCTTC	CASSPGGRPDYGYTF
once	TRBV20-1	TRBJ2-2	NA	TGCAGTGCTAGTCGCAGGGAGACCGGGGAGCTGTTTTTT	CSASRRETGELFF
once	TRBV19	TRBJ2-2	TRBD1	TGTGCCAGTAGTATCTTGCATGACAGGGCCAGAACGAACACCGGGGAGCTGTTTTTT	CASSILHDRARTNTGELFF
NA	TRBV29-1	TRBJ1-2	NA	TGCAGCGTTGTCCCCTCAGGGAACTATGGCTACACCTTC	CSVVPSGNYGYTF
NA	TRBV7-9	TRBJ1-6	NA	TGTGCCAGCAGCTCCTTGACAAGCTCCTATAATTCACCCCTCCACTTT	CASSSLTSSYNSPLHF
once	TRBV12-3/TRBV12-4	TRBJ2-3	NA	TGTGCCAGCAGTTTGGAGGGCACAGATACGCAGTATTTT	CASSLEGTDTQYF
NA	TRBV6-5	TRBJ2-7	NA	TGTGCCAGCAGGTCAGTAGAGGCATCCTACGAGCAGTACTTC	CASRSVEASYEQYF
NA	TRBV5-1	TRBJ1-1	NA	TGCGCCAGCAGCCTGTGGGGGGTGAACACTGAAGCTTTCTTT	CASSLWGVNTEAFF
NA	TRBV6-5	TRBJ2-1	TRBD2	TGTGCCAGCGTACCGGGACTAGCTGACTACAATGAGCAGTTCTTC	CASVPGLADYNEQFF
NA	TRBV6-6	TRBJ1-5	NA	TGTGCCAGCAGTCCCGGGACCCTGGGCATCGGGGATCAGCCCCAGCATTTT	CASSPGTLGIGDQPQHF
NA	TRBV28	TRBJ1-3	NA	TGTGCCAGCAGTCCCCTGACGAGACGGTCTTATTGGGGTGGAAACACCATATATTTT	CASSPLTRRSYWGGNTIYF
NA	TRBV7-7	TRBJ2-7	NA	TGTGCCAGCAGCTTAGGGGCAGGGGCGCCTCTCTACGAGCAGTACTTC	CASSLGAGAPLYEQYF
NA	TRBV5-1	TRBJ1-2	NA	TGCGCCAGCAGCGTGCAGAGAGATGGCTACACCTTC	CASSVQRDGYTF
NA	TRBV5-1	TRBJ1-1	TRBD1	TGCGCCAGCACCCTGGACAGGGAGGGCGCTGAAGCTTTCTTT	CASTLDREGAEAFF
once	TRBV7-2	TRBJ2-5	NA	TGTGCCAGCAGCGCAGGAGGGGGGGAGACCCAGTACTTC	CASSAGGGETQYF
NA	TRBV30	TRBJ2-3	NA	TGTGCCTGGAGTGGTCTAGCAACAGATACGCAGTATTTT	CAWSGLATDTQYF
NA	TRBV29-1	TRBJ1-1	TRBD1	TGCAGCGTTTCGGGACAGCTGAACACTGAAGCTTTCTTT	CSVSGQLNTEAFF
NA	TRBV3-1/TRBV3-2	TRBJ2-5	NA	TGTGCCAGCAGCCAAGAATCGGCAGTACAAGAGACCCAGTACTTC	CASSQESAVQETQYF
NA	TRBV10-3	TRBJ1-4	TRBD1	TGTGCCATCAGTGAGGGGCCGGGACAGGAGGGAAAACTGTTTTTT	CAISEGPGQEGKLFF